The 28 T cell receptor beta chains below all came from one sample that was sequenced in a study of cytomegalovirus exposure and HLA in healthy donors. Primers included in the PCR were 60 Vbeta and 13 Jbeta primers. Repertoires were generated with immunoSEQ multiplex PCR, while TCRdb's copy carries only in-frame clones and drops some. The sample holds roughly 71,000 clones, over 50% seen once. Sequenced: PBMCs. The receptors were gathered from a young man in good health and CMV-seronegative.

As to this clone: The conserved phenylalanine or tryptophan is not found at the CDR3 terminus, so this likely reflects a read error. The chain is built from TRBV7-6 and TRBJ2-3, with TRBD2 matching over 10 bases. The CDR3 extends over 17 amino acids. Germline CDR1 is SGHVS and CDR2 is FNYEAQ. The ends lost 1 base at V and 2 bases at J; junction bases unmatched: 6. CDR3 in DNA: TGTGCCAGCAGCTTAGGACCCGGGACTAGCGCCACAGATACGCAGTATGTT. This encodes CASSLGPGTSATDTQYV.

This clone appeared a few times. CDR3 residues: CASSSPPLNEQFF. In nucleotides, the CDR3 is TGTGCCAGCAGCTCCCCTCCTCTCAATGAGCAGTTCTTC. The chain is built from TRBV7-6 and TRBJ2-1; no firm D call. Germline V lookup: CDR1 SGHVS, CDR2 FNYEAQ. The CDR3 extends over 13 amino acids. The germline V and J ends were trimmed by 4 bases and 6 bases, with 10 bases remaining between them.

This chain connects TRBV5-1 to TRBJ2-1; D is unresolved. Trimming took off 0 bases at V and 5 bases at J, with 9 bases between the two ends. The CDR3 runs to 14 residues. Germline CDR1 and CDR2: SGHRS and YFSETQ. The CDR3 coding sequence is TGCGCCAGCAGCTTGGGGCAGAAGAACAATGAGCAGTTCTTC. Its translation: CASSLGQKNNEQFF.

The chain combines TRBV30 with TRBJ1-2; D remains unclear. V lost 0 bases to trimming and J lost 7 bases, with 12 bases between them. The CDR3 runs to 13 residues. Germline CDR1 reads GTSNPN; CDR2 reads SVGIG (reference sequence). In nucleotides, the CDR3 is TGTGCCTGGAGTGTAAATTCGGGGATTGGCTACACCTTC. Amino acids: CAWSVNSGIGYTF.

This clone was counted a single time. CDR3 sequence reads: CASRIQGQNTEAFF. The CDR3 DNA follows: TGTGCCAGCAGAATCCAGGGTCAGAACACTGAAGCTTTCTTT. The chain carries TRBV6-1 and TRBJ1-1, with a weak D call TRBD1 (5 bases). V lost 6 bases to trimming and J lost 1 base, with 12 bases between them. The germline CDR1 and CDR2 sequences are MNHNS and SASEGT. The CDR3 length is 14 residues.

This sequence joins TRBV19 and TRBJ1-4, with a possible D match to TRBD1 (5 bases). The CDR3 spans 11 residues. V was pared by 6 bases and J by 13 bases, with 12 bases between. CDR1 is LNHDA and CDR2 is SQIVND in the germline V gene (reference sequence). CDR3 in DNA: TGTGCCAGTAGCTTGGGCAGGGCACTGTTTTTT. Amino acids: CASSLGRALFF.

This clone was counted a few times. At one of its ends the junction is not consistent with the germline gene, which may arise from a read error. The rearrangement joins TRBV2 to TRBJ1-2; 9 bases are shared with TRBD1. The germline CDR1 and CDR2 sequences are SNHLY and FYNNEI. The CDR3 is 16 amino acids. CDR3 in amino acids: CASREVGTGTGFGYTF. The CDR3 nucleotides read TGTGCCAGCAGAGAAGTGGGGACCGGGACAGGGTTTGGCTACACCTTC.

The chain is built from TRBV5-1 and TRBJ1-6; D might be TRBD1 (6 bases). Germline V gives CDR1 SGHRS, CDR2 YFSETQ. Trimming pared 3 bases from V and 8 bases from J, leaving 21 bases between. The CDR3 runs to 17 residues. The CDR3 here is CASSSGGTGLSDSPLHF. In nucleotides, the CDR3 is TGCGCCAGCAGCTCCGGAGGTACAGGGTTAAGTGATTCACCCCTCCACTTT.

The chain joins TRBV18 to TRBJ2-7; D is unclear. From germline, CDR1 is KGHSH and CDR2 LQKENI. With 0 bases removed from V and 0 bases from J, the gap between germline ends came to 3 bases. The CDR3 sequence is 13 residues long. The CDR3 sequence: CASSPPASYEQYF. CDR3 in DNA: TGTGCCAGCTCACCACCGGCCTCCTACGAGCAGTACTTC.

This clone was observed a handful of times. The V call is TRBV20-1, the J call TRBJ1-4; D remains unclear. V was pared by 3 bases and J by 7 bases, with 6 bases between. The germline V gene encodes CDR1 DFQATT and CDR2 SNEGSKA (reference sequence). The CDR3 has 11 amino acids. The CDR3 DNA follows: TGCAGTGCTAGTTCTCGTGAAAAACTGTTTTTT. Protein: CSASSREKLFF.

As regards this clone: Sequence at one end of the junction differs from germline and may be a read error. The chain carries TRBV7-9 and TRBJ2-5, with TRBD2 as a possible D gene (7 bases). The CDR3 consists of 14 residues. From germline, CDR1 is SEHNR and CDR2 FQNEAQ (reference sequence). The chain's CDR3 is CASRLAGGPETQYF. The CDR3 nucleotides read TGTGCCAGCAGATTAGCCGGGGGGCCTGAGACCCAGTACTTC.

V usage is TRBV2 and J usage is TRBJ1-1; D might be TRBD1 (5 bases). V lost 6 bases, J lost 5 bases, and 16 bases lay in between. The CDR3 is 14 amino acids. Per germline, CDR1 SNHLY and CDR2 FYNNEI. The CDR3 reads CASRTDLYGTEAFF. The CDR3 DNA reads TGTGCCAGCAGGACAGATCTTTATGGGACTGAAGCTTTCTTT.

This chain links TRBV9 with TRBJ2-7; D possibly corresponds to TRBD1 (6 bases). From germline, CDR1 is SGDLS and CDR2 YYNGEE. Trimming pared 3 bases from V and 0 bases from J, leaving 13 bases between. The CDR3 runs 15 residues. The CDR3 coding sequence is TGTGCCAGCAGCGAGGGGGTGATGGGCTCCTACGAGCAGTACTTC. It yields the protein CASSEGVMGSYEQYF.

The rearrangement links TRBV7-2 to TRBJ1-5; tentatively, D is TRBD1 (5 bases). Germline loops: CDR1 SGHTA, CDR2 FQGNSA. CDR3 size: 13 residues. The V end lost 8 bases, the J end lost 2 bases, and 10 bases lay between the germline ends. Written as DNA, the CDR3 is TGTGCCAGCGGCCAACAGGGCAATCAGCCCCAGCATTTT. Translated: CASGQQGNQPQHF.

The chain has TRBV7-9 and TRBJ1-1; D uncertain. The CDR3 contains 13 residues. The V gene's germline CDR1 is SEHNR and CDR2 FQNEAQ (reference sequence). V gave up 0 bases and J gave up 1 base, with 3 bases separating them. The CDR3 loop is CASSLAQNTEAFF. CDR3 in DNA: TGTGCCAGCAGCTTAGCCCAGAACACTGAAGCTTTCTTT.

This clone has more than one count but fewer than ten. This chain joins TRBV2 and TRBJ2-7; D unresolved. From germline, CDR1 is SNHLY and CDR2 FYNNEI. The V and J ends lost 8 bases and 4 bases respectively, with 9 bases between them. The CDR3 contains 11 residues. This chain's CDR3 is CASFDGYEQYF. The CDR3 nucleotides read TGTGCCAGCTTTGACGGGTACGAGCAGTACTTC.

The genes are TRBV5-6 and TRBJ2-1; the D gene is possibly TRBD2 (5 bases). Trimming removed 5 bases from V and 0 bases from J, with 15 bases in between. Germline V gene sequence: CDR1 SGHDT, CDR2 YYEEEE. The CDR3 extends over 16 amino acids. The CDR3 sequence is CASSWADLLSYNEQFF. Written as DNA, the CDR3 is TGTGCCAGCAGTTGGGCGGACTTGCTCTCCTACAATGAGCAGTTCTTC.

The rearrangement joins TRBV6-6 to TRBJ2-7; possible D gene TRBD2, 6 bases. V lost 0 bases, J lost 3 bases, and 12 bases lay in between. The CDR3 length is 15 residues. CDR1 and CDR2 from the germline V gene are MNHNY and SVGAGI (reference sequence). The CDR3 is CASSYSNGLSYEQYF. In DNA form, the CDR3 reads TGTGCCAGCAGTTACTCGAATGGACTAAGCTACGAGCAGTACTTC.

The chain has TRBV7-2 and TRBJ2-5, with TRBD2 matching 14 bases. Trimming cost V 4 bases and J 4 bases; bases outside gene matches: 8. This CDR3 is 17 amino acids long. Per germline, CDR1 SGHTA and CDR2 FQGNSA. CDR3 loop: CASSYATSGGAGETQYF. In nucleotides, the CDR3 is TGTGCCAGCAGCTATGCGACTAGCGGGGGGGCCGGAGAGACCCAGTACTTC.

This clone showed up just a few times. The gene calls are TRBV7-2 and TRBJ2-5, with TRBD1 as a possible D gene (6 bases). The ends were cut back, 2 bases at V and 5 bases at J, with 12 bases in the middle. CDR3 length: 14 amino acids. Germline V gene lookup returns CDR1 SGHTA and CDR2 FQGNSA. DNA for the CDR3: TGTGCCAGCAGCTTAACTGGGGGCCCTGAGACCCAGTACTTC. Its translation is CASSLTGGPETQYF.

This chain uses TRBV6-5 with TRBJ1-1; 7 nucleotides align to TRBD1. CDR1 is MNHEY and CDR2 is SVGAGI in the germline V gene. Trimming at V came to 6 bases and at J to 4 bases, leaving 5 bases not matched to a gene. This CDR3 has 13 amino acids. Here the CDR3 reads CASRDPGGTEAFF. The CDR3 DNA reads TGTGCCAGCAGGGACCCAGGGGGCACTGAAGCTTTCTTT.

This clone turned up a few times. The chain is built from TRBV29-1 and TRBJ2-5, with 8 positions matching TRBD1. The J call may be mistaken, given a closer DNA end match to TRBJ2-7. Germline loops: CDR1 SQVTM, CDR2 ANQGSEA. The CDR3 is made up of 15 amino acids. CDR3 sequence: CSVEEIGQGVGEQYF. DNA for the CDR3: TGCAGCGTTGAAGAAATAGGACAGGGTGTGGGCGAGCAGTACTTC.

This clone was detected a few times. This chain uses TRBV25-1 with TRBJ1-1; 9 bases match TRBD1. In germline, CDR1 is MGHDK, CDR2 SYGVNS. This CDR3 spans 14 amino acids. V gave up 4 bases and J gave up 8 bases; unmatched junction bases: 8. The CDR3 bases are TGTGCCAGCAGTGTTACAGGGACAGGGATGGAAGCTTTCTTT. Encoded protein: CASSVTGTGMEAFF.

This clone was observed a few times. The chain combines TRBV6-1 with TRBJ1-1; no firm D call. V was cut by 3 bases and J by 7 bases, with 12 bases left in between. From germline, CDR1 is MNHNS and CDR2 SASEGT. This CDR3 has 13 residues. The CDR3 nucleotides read TGTGCCAGCAGTGATTTATCAGGCAGTGAAGCTTTCTTT. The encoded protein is CASSDLSGSEAFF.

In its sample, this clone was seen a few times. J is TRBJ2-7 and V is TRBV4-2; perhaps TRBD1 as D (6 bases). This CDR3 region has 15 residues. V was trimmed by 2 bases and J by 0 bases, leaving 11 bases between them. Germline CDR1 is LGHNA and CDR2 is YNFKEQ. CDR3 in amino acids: CASSQWTDSSYEQYF. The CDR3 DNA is TGTGCCAGCAGCCAATGGACAGACAGCTCCTACGAGCAGTACTTC.

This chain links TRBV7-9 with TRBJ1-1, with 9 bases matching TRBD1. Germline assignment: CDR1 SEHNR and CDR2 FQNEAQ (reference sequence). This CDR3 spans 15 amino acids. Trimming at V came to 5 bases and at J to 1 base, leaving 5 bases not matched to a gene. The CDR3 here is CASSIRQGGNTEAFF. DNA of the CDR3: TGTGCCAGCAGCATCAGACAGGGGGGGAACACTGAAGCTTTCTTT.

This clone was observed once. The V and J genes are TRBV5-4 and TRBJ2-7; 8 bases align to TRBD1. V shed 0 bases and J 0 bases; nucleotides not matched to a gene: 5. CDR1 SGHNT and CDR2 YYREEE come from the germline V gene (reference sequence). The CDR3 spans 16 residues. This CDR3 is CASSLGGQVSSYEQYF. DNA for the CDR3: TGTGCCAGCAGCTTGGGGGGACAGGTGAGCTCCTACGAGCAGTACTTC.

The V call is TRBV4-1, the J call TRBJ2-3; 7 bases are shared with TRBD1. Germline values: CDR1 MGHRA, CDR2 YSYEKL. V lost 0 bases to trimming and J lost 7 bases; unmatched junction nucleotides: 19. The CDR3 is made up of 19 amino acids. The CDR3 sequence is CASSQEPSAPLGGKNTQYF. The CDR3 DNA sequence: TGCGCCAGCAGCCAAGAGCCCTCCGCCCCCCTAGGGGGCAAAAATACGCAGTATTTT.